This TCR beta chain was identified in a study of CD8+ T cells in alopecia areata. On this clone: Its antigen is undetermined.

This CDR3 has 15 amino acids. The germline V gene has CDR1 SGHDN and CDR2 FVKESK. V dropped 4 bases and J dropped 7; count of bases not matched to a gene: 9. RNA extraction and reverse transcription yielded cDNA as sequencing template. Generated by immunoSEQ multiplex PCR, the TCRdb table keeps only in-frame clones and is missing some. The profile shows about 210,000 clones, less than 75% of them singletons. The study's findings and limits: Tofacitinib did not eliminate many expanded lesional clones from scalp or blood.

Treatment reported: oral pan-JAK inhibitor, 5-10 mg twice daily. The material was CD4+ T cells sorted from blood, obtained at week 4, from a patient treated with tofacitinib. V and J are TRBV14 and TRBJ2-1, with TRBD2 matching over 8 bases. This clonotype was sampled from a human donor with alopecia areata. The chain's CDR3 is CASSPPGGAVNEQFF. The CDR3 region has the DNA TGTGCCAGCAGCCCTCCGGGGGGGGCCGTGAATGAGCAGTTCTTC. The entire variable domain, with the rest obtained from reference TRBV14 and TRBJ2-1, is as follows: EAGVTQFPSHSVIEKGQTVTLRCDPISGHDNLYWYRRVMGKEIKFLLHFVKESKQDESGMPNNRFLAERTGGTYSTLKVQPAELEDSGVYFCASSPPGGAVNEQFFGPGTRLTVL.